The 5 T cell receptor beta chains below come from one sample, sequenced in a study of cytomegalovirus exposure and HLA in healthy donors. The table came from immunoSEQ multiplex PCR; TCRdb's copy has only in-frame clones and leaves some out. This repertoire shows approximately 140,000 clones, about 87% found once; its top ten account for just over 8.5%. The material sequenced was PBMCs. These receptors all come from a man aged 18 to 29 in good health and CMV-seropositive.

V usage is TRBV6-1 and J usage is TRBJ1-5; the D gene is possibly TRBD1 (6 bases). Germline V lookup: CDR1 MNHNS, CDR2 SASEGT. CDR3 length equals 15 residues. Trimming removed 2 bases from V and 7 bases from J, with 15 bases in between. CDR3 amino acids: CASSESPGAGQPQHF. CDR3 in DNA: TGTGCCAGCAGTGAATCCCCAGGGGCAGGGCAGCCCCAGCATTTT.

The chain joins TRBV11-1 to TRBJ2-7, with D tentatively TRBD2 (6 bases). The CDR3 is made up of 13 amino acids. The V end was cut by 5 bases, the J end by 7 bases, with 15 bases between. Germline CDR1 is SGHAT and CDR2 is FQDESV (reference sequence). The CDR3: CASSARSGTEQYF. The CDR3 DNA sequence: TGTGCCAGCAGCGCCCGATCAGGGACTGAGCAGTACTTC. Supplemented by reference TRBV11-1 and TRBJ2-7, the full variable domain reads EAEVAQSPRYKITEKSQAVAFWCDPISGHATLYWYRQILGQGPELLVQFQDESVVDDSQLPKDRFSAERLKGVDSTLKIQPAELGDSAMYLCASSARSGTEQYFGPGTRLTVT.

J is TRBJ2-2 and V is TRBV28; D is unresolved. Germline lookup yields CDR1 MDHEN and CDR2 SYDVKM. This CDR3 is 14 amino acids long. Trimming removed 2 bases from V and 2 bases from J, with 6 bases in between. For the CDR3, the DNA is TGTGCCAGCAGTTTACTTCCCAACACCGGGGAGCTGTTTTTT. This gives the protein CASSLLPNTGELFF.

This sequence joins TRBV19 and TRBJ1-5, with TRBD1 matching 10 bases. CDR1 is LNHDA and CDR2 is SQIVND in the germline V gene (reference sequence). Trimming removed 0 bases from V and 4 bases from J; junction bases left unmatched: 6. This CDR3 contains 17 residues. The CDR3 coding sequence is TGTGCCAGTAGTATAGACCCCCGGGACAGGGGAAATCAGCCCCAGCATTTT. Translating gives CASSIDPRDRGNQPQHF.

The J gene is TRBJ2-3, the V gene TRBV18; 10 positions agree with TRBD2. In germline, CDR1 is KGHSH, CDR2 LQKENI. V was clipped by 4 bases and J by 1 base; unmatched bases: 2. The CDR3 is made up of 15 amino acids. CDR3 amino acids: CASSRTSGGTDTQYF. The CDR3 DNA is TGTGCCAGCTCACGGACTAGCGGAGGCACAGATACGCAGTATTTT.